The T cell receptor (beta chain) under discussion was sequenced for a study of immune evolution from preneoplasia to lung adenocarcinoma. This clone was seen a single time. What it binds is not known. Whole-study findings and limits: Later-stage lesions appeared to have more T cells, more diversity, less clonality.

Trimming shortened V by 2 bases and J by 0 bases, and 13 bases separated the two germline ends. Germline V lookup: CDR1 LNHDA, CDR2 SQIVND (reference sequence). The length of the CDR3 is 16 residues. H&E slides confirmed each diagnosis, reviewed by two pathologists independently. Nucleic acids came from premalignant or tumor cells enriched by macro-dissection. Measured with immunoSEQ multiplex PCR; TCRdb has only the in-frame clones, and not every one. Of fewer than 50,000 clones in the sample, approximately 80% were seen once. The chain carries TRBV19 and TRBJ1-1, with a possible D match to TRBD1 (5 bases). The clonotype comes from a person between 55 and 70 years old with lung adenocarcinoma. The sample comprised FFPE invasive lung adenocarcinoma tissue. The CDR3 DNA reads TGTGCCAGTAGTATATGGGGGAAGGGGATGAACACTGAAGCTTTCTTT. The encoded protein is CASSIWGKGMNTEAFF.